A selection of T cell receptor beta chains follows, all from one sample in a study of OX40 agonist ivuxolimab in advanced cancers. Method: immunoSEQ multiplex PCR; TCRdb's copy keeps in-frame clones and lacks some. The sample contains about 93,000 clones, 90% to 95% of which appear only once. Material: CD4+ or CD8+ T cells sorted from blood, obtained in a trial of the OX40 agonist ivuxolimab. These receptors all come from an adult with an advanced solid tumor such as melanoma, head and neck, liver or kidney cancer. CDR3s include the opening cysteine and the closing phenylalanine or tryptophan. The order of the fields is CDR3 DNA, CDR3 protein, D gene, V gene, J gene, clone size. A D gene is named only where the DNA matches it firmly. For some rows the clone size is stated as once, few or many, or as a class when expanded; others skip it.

CDR3nt: TGCAGCGTTGATTCCCCCGGGGGTCGGGTTCAAGAGACCCAGTACTTC; CDR3aa: CSVDSPGGRVQETQYF; d_gene: -; v_gene: TRBV29-1; j_gene: TRBJ2-5; abundance: -
CDR3nt: TGTGCCAGCAGTTTAATGCGGGAGGGCACCGGGGAGCTGTTTTTT; CDR3aa: CASSLMREGTGELFF; d_gene: TRBD2; v_gene: TRBV27; j_gene: TRBJ2-2; abundance: -
CDR3nt: TGTGCCAGCAGCTTGGGAGGCTCCGGGTATGGCTACACCTTC; CDR3aa: CASSLGGSGYGYTF; d_gene: -; v_gene: TRBV5-6; j_gene: TRBJ1-2; abundance: -
CDR3nt: TGTGCCAGCAGCTTGGGTTTGGCTTCCCCCCGTCCCGAGACCCAGTACTTC; CDR3aa: CASSLGLASPRPETQYF; d_gene: -; v_gene: TRBV5-6; j_gene: TRBJ2-5; abundance: -
CDR3nt: TGTGCCATCAGTGAGTCTCAGGGCAGTAACTATGGCTACACCTTC; CDR3aa: CAISESQGSNYGYTF; d_gene: -; v_gene: TRBV10-3; j_gene: TRBJ1-2; abundance: -
CDR3nt: TGTGCCATCAGTGAGGGATTGGGGACAGCCTACAATGAGCAGTTCTTC; CDR3aa: CAISEGLGTAYNEQFF; d_gene: TRBD1; v_gene: TRBV10-3; j_gene: TRBJ2-1; abundance: -
CDR3nt: TGTGCCAGCAGCCAAGGGAACTATGGCTACACCTTC; CDR3aa: CASSQGNYGYTF; d_gene: -; v_gene: TRBV6-5; j_gene: TRBJ1-2; abundance: -
CDR3nt: TGCAGCATACGCGGACTAGCGGGGTATGAGCAGTTCTTC; CDR3aa: CSIRGLAGYEQFF; d_gene: TRBD2; v_gene: TRBV29-1; j_gene: TRBJ2-1; abundance: -
CDR3nt: TGCGCCAGCAGCTTAGGGACAGATCCTCAAGAGACCCAGTACTTC; CDR3aa: CASSLGTDPQETQYF; d_gene: TRBD1; v_gene: TRBV5-1; j_gene: TRBJ2-5; abundance: -
CDR3nt: TGTGCCAGCAGCGTAGGAGGGCAGCTCTATGGCTACACCTTC; CDR3aa: CASSVGGQLYGYTF; d_gene: -; v_gene: TRBV9; j_gene: TRBJ1-2; abundance: -
CDR3nt: TGTGCCAGCAGCCAGGGAGCGACTGAAAAACTGTTTTTT; CDR3aa: CASSQGATEKLFF; d_gene: -; v_gene: TRBV5-4; j_gene: TRBJ1-4; abundance: -
CDR3nt: TGTGCCAGTAGTAAAGGGGGCGGACTAGCCTACGAGCAGTACTTC; CDR3aa: CASSKGGGLAYEQYF; d_gene: -; v_gene: TRBV19; j_gene: TRBJ2-7; abundance: -
CDR3nt: TGTGCCAGCAGCTTAACAGTAACCGGGGAGCTGTTTTTT; CDR3aa: CASSLTVTGELFF; d_gene: -; v_gene: TRBV13; j_gene: TRBJ2-2; abundance: -
CDR3nt: TGTGCCAGCAGCTACCGGGACAGGGGGCTAGAGACCCAGTACTTC; CDR3aa: CASSYRDRGLETQYF; d_gene: TRBD1; v_gene: TRBV5-5; j_gene: TRBJ2-5; abundance: -
CDR3nt: TGTGCCAGCAGCCGAGGGGGGTACTACAATGAGCAGTTCTTC; CDR3aa: CASSRGGYYNEQFF; d_gene: -; v_gene: TRBV27; j_gene: TRBJ2-1; abundance: few
CDR3nt: TGTGCCAGCAGTTTTGGGACGAACACTGAAGCTTTCTTT; CDR3aa: CASSFGTNTEAFF; d_gene: -; v_gene: TRBV27; j_gene: TRBJ1-1; abundance: -
CDR3nt: TGTGCCAGCAGTTTAGCTGGGGGATTCATTCACACTGAAGCTTTCTTT; CDR3aa: CASSLAGGFIHTEAFF; d_gene: -; v_gene: TRBV27; j_gene: TRBJ1-1; abundance: -
CDR3nt: TGCGCCAGCAGCCAAGAGGCGGGTGGACAGGAAAAACTGTTTTTT; CDR3aa: CASSQEAGGQEKLFF; d_gene: -; v_gene: TRBV4-3; j_gene: TRBJ1-4; abundance: -
CDR3nt: TGTGCCTGGACGACTAGCGGGTCGCCCCTTAACACCGGGGAGCTGTTTTTT; CDR3aa: CAWTTSGSPLNTGELFF; d_gene: TRBD2; v_gene: TRBV30; j_gene: TRBJ2-2; abundance: -
CDR3nt: TGTGCCAGCAGCCAAGTCCCCCAGGGGGCAAGCACTGAAGCTTTCTTT; CDR3aa: CASSQVPQGASTEAFF; d_gene: TRBD1; v_gene: TRBV14; j_gene: TRBJ1-1; abundance: few
CDR3nt: TGTGCCAGCAGCTTAGGGACAGGGGAATACGAGCAGTACTTC; CDR3aa: CASSLGTGEYEQYF; d_gene: TRBD1; v_gene: TRBV13; j_gene: TRBJ2-7; abundance: -
CDR3nt: TGTGCCAGCAGCAAAGACAGCGGGGAGCTGTTTTTT; CDR3aa: CASSKDSGELFF; d_gene: -; v_gene: TRBV7-9; j_gene: TRBJ2-2; abundance: -
CDR3nt: TGTGCCAGCAGCACCGGACAGGGGATAATCGAAAAACTGTTTTTT; CDR3aa: CASSTGQGIIEKLFF; d_gene: TRBD1; v_gene: TRBV6-6; j_gene: TRBJ1-4; abundance: -
CDR3nt: TGTGCCAGCAGCCCATCCGGGACAGGGGGCAGCGAGCAGTACTTC; CDR3aa: CASSPSGTGGSEQYF; d_gene: TRBD1; v_gene: TRBV5-4; j_gene: TRBJ2-7; abundance: -
CDR3nt: TGTGCCAGCAGCTTGATGGGACAGGGGCCCGAAAAACTGTTTTTT; CDR3aa: CASSLMGQGPEKLFF; d_gene: TRBD1; v_gene: TRBV5-6; j_gene: TRBJ1-4; abundance: -
CDR3nt: TGTGCCAGGAGGGACGGCCTCCTGGGGGGCTACACCTTC; CDR3aa: CARRDGLLGGYTF; d_gene: -; v_gene: TRBV2; j_gene: TRBJ1-2; abundance: -
CDR3nt: TGTGCCAGCAGCTCGGGGGGGGCCGAGTGGGCCCAGTACTTC; CDR3aa: CASSSGGAEWAQYF; d_gene: TRBD2; v_gene: TRBV7-8; j_gene: TRBJ2-5; abundance: -
CDR3nt: TGCGCCAGCACCCAAAGCGGGAGGGCCATAACCACAGATACGCAGTATTTT; CDR3aa: CASTQSGRAITTDTQYF; d_gene: TRBD2; v_gene: TRBV4-1; j_gene: TRBJ2-3; abundance: -
CDR3nt: TGTGCCAGTAGGACGTCTAGCGGGAGCTCCTACAATGAGCAGTTCTTC; CDR3aa: CASRTSSGSSYNEQFF; d_gene: TRBD2; v_gene: TRBV19; j_gene: TRBJ2-1; abundance: -
CDR3nt: TGTGCCAGCAGGCAGACAGGGACCTCCTACGAGCAGTACTTC; CDR3aa: CASRQTGTSYEQYF; d_gene: TRBD1; v_gene: TRBV28; j_gene: TRBJ2-7; abundance: -
CDR3nt: TGTGCCAGCAATCCCGGGACAGGGCCCCAGCATTTT; CDR3aa: CASNPGTGPQHF; d_gene: TRBD1; v_gene: TRBV28; j_gene: TRBJ1-5; abundance: -
CDR3nt: TGTGCTAGTGGCCCCTCCTCCGGGCCTGGGTTGGAGACCCAGTACTTC; CDR3aa: CASGPSSGPGLETQYF; d_gene: -; v_gene: TRBV12-5; j_gene: TRBJ2-5; abundance: -
CDR3nt: TGTGCCACCAGTGACACTTCGAACACCGGGGAGCTGTTTTTT; CDR3aa: CATSDTSNTGELFF; d_gene: -; v_gene: TRBV15; j_gene: TRBJ2-2; abundance: -
CDR3nt: TGTGCCACCAGCAGAGATTTAGCGGGAGGGCGGATCGGGGAGCTGTTTTTT; CDR3aa: CATSRDLAGGRIGELFF; d_gene: TRBD2; v_gene: TRBV15; j_gene: TRBJ2-2; abundance: -
CDR3nt: TGTGCCAGCAGCCAAGGGACACCGTCCCCACCCCTCCACTTT; CDR3aa: CASSQGTPSPPLHF; d_gene: -; v_gene: TRBV6-5; j_gene: TRBJ1-6; abundance: once
CDR3nt: TGTGCCAGCAGTTTATACACAGGGATGAAAGGAGAAAAACTGTTTTTT; CDR3aa: CASSLYTGMKGEKLFF; d_gene: -; v_gene: TRBV27; j_gene: TRBJ1-4; abundance: -
CDR3nt: TGCGCCAGCAGCCAAGTGACCGGCGGGGCCTACGAGCAGTACTTC; CDR3aa: CASSQVTGGAYEQYF; d_gene: -; v_gene: TRBV4-1; j_gene: TRBJ2-7; abundance: -
CDR3nt: TGTGCCAGCAAGACGGGGACCTACTCCTACAATGAGCAGTTCTTC; CDR3aa: CASKTGTYSYNEQFF; d_gene: -; v_gene: TRBV5-6; j_gene: TRBJ2-1; abundance: -